This TCR beta chain comes out of a study of early T cells in non-severe SARS-CoV-2 infection. Study in general: Sequenced material consisted of bulk RNA (from unsorted whole blood), and chains were unpaired.

The TCR library protocol was used to attach unique molecular identifiers. These identifiers were attached to individual cDNA molecules. TCRdb reanalysed the 5' RACE reads using MiXCR and keeps one entry per CDR3 protein. Altogether 60,000 to 65,000 distinct CDR3 sequences are present, almost 9.5% being singletons, with the ten largest covering 1.2%. Findings and limits, study-wide: Private and CD4 specificities were missed by VDJdb matching, which favored anti-spike CD8 responses.

Ten or more counts support this clonotype. Its antigen is not known. Sequencing was performed on whole blood. The source of this sequence is an adult who was a healthcare worker with PCR-confirmed SARS-CoV-2 infection or an uninfected control (not recorded which).

The CDR3 DNA sequence: TGTGCCAGCAGCTTGGCTACGTACCGGAACTTCTACGAGCAGTACGTC. Translating gives CASSLATYRNFYEQYV. This sequence joins TRBV5-8 and TRBJ2-7; no clear D. The CDR3 consists of 16 residues. The germline gives CDR1 SGHTS, CDR2 YDEGEE. V lost 0 bases and J lost 3, with 16 bases in between.